This TCR beta chain was recorded in a study of blood T cell repertoires in COVID-19. Study summary: The cDNA or gDNA used as material had been derived from T cells, B-cell-depleted T cells, or PBMCs.

CDR3 length: 13 residues. Germline values: CDR1 LNHDA, CDR2 SQIVND (reference sequence). Profiling relied on immunoSEQ multiplex PCR, and the TCRdb table lists in-frame clones only, not all of them. Among approximately 70,000 clones listed, approximately 88% were seen once. About this clone: A junction end diverges from the germline sequence, so it may reflect a read error.

Sequences were obtained from peripheral blood. The chain combines TRBV19 with TRBJ1-3; D is unresolved. The receptor was derived from a human donor in a cohort sampled during active COVID-19. The CDR3: CASGINSGNTIYF. Written as DNA, the CDR3 is TGTGCCAGTGGTATTAACTCTGGAAACACCATATATTTT.